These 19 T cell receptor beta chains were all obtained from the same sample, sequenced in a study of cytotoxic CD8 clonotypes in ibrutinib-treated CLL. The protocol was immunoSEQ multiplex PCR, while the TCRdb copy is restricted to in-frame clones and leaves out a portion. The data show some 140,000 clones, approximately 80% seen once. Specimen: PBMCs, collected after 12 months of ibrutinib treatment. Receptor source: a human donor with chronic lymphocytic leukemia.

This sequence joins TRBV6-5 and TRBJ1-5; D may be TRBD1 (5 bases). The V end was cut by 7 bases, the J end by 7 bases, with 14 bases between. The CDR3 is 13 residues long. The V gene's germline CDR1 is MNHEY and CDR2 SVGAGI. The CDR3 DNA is TGTGCCAGCAACAATGGGGCGAGGCAGCCCCAGCATTTT. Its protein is CASNNGARQPQHF.

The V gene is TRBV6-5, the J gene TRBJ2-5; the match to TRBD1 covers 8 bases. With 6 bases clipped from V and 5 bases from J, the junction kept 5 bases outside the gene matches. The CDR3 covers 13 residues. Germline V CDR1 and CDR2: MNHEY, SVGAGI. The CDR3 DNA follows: TGTGCCAGCAGAAGACAGGGGTACGAGACCCAGTACTTC. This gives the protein CASRRQGYETQYF.

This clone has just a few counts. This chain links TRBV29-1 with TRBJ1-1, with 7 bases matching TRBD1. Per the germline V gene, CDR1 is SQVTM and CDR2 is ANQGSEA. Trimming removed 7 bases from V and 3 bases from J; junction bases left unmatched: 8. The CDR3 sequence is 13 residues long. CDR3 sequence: CSARQGGDTEAFF. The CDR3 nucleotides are TGCAGCGCTCGACAGGGAGGGGACACTGAAGCTTTCTTT.

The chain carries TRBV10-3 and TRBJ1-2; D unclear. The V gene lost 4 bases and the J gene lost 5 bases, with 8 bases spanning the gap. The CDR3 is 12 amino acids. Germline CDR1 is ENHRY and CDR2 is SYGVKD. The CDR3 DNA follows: TGTGCCATCAGTGGGGGAGGTTATGGCTACACCTTC. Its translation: CAISGGGYGYTF.

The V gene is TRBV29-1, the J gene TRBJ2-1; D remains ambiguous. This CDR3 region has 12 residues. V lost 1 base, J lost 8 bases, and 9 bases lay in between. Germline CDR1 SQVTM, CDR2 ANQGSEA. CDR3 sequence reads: CSVEVQGYEQFF. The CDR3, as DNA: TGCAGCGTTGAAGTCCAAGGGTATGAGCAGTTCTTC.

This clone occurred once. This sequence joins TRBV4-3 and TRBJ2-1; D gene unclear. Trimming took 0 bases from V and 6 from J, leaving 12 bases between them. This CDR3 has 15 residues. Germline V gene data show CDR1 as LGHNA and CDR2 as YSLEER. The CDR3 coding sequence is TGCGCCAGCAGCCAAGATCTAGTGTCTAGCAATGAGCAGTTCTTC. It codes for CASSQDLVSSNEQFF.

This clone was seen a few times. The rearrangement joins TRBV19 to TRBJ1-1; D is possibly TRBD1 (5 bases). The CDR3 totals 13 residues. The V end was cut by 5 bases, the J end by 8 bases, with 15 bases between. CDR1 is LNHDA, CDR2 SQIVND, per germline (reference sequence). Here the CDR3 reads CASSSPPRQEAFF. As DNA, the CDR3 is TGTGCCAGTAGTTCCCCGCCGCGACAGGAAGCTTTCTTT.

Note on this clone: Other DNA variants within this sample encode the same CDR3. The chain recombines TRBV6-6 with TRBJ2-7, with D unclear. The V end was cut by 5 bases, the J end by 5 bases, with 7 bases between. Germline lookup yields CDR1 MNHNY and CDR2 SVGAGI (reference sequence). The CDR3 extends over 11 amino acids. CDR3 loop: CASSRADEQYF. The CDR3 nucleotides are TGTGCCAGCAGTAGGGCTGACGAGCAGTACTTC.

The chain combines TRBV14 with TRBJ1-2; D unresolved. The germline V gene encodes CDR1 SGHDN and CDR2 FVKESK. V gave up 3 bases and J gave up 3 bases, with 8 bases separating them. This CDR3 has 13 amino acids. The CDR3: CASSQPGYYGYTF. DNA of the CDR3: TGTGCCAGCAGCCAGCCAGGTTACTATGGCTACACCTTC.

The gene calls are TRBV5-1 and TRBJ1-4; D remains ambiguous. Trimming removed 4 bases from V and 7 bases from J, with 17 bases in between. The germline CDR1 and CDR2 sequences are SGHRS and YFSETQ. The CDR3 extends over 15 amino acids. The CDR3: CASSVGGFRSEKLFF. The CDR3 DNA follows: TGCGCCAGCAGCGTTGGAGGCTTCCGTAGTGAAAAACTGTTTTTT.

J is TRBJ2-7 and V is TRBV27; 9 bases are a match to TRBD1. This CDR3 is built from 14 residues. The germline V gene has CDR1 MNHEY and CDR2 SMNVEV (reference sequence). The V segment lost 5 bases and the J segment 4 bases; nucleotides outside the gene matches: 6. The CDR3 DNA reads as TGTGCCAGCAGTCTCCCGGGACAGGGATACGAGCAGTACTTC. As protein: CASSLPGQGYEQYF.

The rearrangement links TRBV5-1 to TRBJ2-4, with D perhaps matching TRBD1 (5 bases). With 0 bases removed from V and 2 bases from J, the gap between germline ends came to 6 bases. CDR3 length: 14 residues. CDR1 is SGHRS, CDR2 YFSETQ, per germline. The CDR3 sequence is CASSLEDTKNIQYF. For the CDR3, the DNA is TGCGCCAGCAGCTTGGAGGACACCAAAAACATTCAGTACTTC.

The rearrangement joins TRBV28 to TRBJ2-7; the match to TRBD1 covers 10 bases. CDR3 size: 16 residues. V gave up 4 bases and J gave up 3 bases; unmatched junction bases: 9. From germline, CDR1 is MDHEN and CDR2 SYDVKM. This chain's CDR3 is CASSSPFGTGVYEQYF. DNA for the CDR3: TGTGCCAGCAGTTCTCCCTTCGGGACAGGGGTCTACGAGCAGTACTTC.

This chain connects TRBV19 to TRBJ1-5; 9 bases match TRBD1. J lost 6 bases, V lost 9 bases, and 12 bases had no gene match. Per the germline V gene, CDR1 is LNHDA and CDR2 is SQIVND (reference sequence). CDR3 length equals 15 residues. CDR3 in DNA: TGTGCCAGCGACGACCGGGACAGGGCTTTTCAGCCCCAGCATTTT. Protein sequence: CASDDRDRAFQPQHF.

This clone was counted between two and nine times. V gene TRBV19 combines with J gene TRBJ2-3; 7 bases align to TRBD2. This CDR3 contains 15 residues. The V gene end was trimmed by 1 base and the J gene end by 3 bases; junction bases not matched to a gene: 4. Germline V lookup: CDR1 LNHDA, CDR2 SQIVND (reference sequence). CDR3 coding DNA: TGTGCCAGTAGTATAGCAAGCGGGGCGACAGATACGCAGTATTTT. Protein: CASSIASGATDTQYF.

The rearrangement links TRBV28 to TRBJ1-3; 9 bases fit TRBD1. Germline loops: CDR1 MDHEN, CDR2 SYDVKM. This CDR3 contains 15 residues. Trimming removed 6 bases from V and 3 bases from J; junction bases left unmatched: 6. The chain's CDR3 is CASRTGGMVGNTIYF. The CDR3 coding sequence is TGTGCCAGCAGGACAGGGGGAATGGTTGGAAACACCATATATTTT.

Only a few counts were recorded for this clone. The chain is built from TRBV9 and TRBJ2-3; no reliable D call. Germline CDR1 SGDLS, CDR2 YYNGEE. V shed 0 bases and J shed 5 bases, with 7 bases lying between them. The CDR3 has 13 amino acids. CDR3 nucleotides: TGTGCCAGCAGCGTAGGGATAGGAGATACGCAGTATTTT. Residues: CASSVGIGDTQYF.

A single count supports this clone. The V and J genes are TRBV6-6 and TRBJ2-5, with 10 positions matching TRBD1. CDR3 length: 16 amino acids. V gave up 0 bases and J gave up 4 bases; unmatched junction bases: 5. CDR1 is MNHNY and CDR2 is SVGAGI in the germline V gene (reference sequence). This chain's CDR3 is CASSYSGTGVLETQYF. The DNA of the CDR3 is TGTGCCAGCAGTTACTCGGGGACAGGGGTCCTAGAGACCCAGTACTTC.

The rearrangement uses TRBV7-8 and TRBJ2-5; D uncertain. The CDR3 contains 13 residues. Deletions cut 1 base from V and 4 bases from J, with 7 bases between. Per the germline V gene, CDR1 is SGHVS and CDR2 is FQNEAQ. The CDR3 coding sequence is TGTGCCAGCAGCTTAGATACAGTAGAGACCCAGTACTTC. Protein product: CASSLDTVETQYF.